This TCR beta chain was documented in a study of Ad26.COV2.S vaccination and SARS-CoV-2 variants. Study as a whole: Vaccine-arm donor from the placebo-controlled COV1001 Ad26.COV2.S trial. Findings of the study overall: After vaccination, substantial breadth of spike-specific CD8+ and CD4+ responses was reported.

This table comes from immunoSEQ multiplex PCR, and its TCRdb copy is limited to in-frame clones, with some not included. The sample includes approximately 240,000 clones, around 87% of them seen just once. With regard to this clone: Its target is unknown.

Treatment reported: some 20 received Ad26.COV2.S at low or high dose, single or two shots; roughly five received placebo; per-sample allocation not given. The study sampled participants on day 63 after the first vaccine or placebo injection. Cohort 1b enrolled adults aged 18-55 years in Boston. Per the germline V gene, CDR1 is MDHEN and CDR2 is SYDVKM. The CDR3 runs 12 residues. V lost 2 bases, J lost 13 bases, and 9 bases lay in between. The chain employs TRBV28 and TRBJ1-6, with unresolved D. The sequence derives from a person between 18 and 65 years old who received the Ad26.COV2.S COVID-19 vaccine or a placebo. The sample was peripheral blood, taken in a trial of Ad26.COV2.S vaccine versus placebo. The DNA for the CDR3 is TGTGCCAGCAGTTTACCCCCCCGGCCCCTCCACTTT. Amino acid sequence: CASSLPPRPLHF.